This paragraph covers one TCR beta chain sequence. Sequenced by immunoSEQ multiplex PCR; TCRdb stores in-frame clones only, minus some. The profile shows tens of thousands of clones, 94% of them singletons. Germline V gene sequence: CDR1 SGHVS, CDR2 FQNEAQ. The CDR3 covers 15 residues. The ends were cut back, 4 bases at V and 6 bases at J, with 19 bases in the middle. The sample's time point: newly diagnosed, previously untreated cHL patient sample. The authors used newly diagnosed, untreated classical Hodgkin lymphoma PBMCs as comparison. The source of the sample is a study of PD-1 blockade in classical Hodgkin lymphoma.

The receptor was derived from a human donor with classical Hodgkin lymphoma. The V and J genes are TRBV7-8 and TRBJ2-7; TRBD1 is a possible D gene (5 bases). Material for sequencing was peripheral blood mononuclear cells (PBMCs). CDR3 sequence: CASSSLAGPPGEQYF. CDR3 sequence (DNA): TGTGCCAGCAGCTCTCTCGCAGGGCCTCCCGGCGAGCAGTACTTC.